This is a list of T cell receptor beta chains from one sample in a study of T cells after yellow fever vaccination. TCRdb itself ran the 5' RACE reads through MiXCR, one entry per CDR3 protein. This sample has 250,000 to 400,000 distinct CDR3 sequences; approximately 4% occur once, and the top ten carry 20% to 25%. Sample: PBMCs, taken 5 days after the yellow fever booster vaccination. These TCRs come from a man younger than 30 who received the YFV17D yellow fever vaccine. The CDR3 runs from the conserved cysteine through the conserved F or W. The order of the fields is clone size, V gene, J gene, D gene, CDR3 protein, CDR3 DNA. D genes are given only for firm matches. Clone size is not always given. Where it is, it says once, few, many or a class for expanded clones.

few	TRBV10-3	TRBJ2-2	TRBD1	CAISESIQGANTGELFF	TGTGCCATCAGTGAGTCGATACAGGGGGCGAACACCGGGGAGCTGTTTTTT
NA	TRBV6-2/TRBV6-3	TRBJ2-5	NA	CASSLGWSTQYF	TGTGCCAGCAGTTTGGGTTGGTCGACCCAGTACTTC
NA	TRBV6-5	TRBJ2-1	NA	CASSYADSEQFF	TGTGCCAGCAGTTACGCGGATAGTGAGCAGTTCTTC
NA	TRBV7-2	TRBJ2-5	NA	CASSSDFPDFREETQYF	TGTGCCAGCAGCTCGGATTTCCCTGACTTCCGAGAAGAGACCCAGTACTTC
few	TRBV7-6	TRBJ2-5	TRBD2	CASSRSGVGPSETQYF	TGTGCCAGCAGCCGTAGCGGGGTGGGGCCGTCGGAGACCCAGTACTTC
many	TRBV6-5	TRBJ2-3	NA	CASSTGTTQYF	TGTGCCAGCAGTACCGGGACAACGCAGTATTTT
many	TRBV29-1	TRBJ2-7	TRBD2	CSVPVRGGVSYEQYF	TGCAGCGTTCCCGTCCGGGGAGGGGTCTCCTACGAGCAGTACTTC
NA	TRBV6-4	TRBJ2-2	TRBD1	CASRTGTGAGELFF	TGTGCCAGCAGGACCGGGACAGGGGCCGGGGAGCTGTTTTTT
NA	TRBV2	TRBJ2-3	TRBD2	CASSVSGAVSTDTQYF	TGTGCCAGCAGTGTTAGCGGGGCGGTCAGCACAGATACGCAGTATTTT
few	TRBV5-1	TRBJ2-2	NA	CASSFKNTGELFF	TGCGCCAGCAGCTTTAAGAACACCGGGGAGCTGTTTTTT
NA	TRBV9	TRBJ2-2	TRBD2	CASGQRGTSGNTGELFF	TGTGCCAGCGGCCAAAGGGGGACTAGCGGTAACACCGGGGAGCTGTTTTTT
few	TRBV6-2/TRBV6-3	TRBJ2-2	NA	CASSYLFAFRGELFF	TGTGCCAGCAGTTACCTCTTCGCCTTCCGCGGGGAGCTGTTTTTT
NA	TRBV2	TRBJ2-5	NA	CASSGTPRETQYF	TGTGCCAGCAGTGGGACCCCACGAGAGACCCAGTACTTC
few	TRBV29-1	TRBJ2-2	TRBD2	CSVTGLAGVPDTGELFF	TGCAGCGTCACGGGACTAGCGGGGGTTCCGGACACCGGGGAGCTGTTTTTT
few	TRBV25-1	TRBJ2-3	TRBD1	CASDPGQGTDTQYF	TGTGCCAGCGATCCGGGACAGGGCACAGATACGCAGTATTTT
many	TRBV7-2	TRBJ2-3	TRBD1	CASSLSRQGGDTQYF	TGTGCCAGCAGCTTATCTCGACAGGGCGGAGATACGCAGTATTTT
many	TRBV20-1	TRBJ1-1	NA	CSARDLHGGTEAFF	TGCAGTGCTAGAGATCTACATGGGGGGACTGAAGCTTTCTTT
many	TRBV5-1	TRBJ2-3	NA	CASSGDSRRDTQYF	TGCGCCAGCAGTGGAGATTCTCGGAGAGATACGCAGTATTTT
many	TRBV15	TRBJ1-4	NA	CATSRDEKGKVKLFF	TGTGCCACCAGCAGAGATGAGAAGGGGAAGGTAAAACTGTTTTTT
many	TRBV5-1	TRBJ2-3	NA	CASSLGVRDRTDTQYF	TGCGCCAGCAGCTTGGGGGTCCGGGACCGCACAGATACGCAGTATTTT
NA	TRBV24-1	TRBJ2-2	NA	CATSDFRGELFF	TGTGCCACCAGTGATTTCCGCGGGGAGCTGTTTTTT
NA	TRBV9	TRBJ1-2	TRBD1	CASTPAPQQGGRNGYTF	TGTGCCAGCACCCCGGCCCCCCAACAGGGGGGTCGAAATGGCTACACCTTC
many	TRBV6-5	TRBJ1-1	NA	CASSQGMRRGATEAFF	TGTGCCAGCAGCCAGGGTATGAGGCGGGGCGCGACTGAAGCTTTCTTT
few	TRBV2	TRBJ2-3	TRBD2	CASSRSGGSTDTQYF	TGTGCCAGCAGTCGCAGCGGGGGTAGCACAGATACGCAGTATTTT
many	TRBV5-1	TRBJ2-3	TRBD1	CASSLEGTGEADTQYF	TGCGCCAGCAGCTTGGAAGGGACAGGGGAGGCAGATACGCAGTATTTT
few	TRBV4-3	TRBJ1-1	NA	CASSRNWGADTEAFF	TGCGCCAGCAGCCGAAATTGGGGGGCTGACACTGAAGCTTTCTTT
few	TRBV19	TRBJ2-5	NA	CASSIVGGIETQYF	TGTGCCAGTAGTATAGTAGGAGGGATCGAGACCCAGTACTTC
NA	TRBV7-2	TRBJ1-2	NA	CASSIIGGYGYTF	TGTGCCAGCAGTATTATCGGTGGATATGGCTACACCTTC